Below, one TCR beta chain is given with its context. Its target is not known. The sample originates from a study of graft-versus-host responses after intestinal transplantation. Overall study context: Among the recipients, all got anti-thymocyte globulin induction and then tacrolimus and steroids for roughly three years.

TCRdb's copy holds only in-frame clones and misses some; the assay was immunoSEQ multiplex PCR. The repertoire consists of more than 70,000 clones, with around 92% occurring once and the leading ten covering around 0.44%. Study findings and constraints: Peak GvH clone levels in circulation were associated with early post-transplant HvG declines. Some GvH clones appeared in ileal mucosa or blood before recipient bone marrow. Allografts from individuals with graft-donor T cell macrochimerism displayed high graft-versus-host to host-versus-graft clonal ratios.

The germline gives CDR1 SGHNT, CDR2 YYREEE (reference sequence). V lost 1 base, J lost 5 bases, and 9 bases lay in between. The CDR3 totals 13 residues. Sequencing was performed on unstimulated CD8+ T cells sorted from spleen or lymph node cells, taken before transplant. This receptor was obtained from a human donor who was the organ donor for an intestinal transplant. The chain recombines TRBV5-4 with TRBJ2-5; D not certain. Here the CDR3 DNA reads TGTGCCAGCAGCTTGTTTGGAGAGGAGACCCAGTACTTC. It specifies CASSLFGEETQYF. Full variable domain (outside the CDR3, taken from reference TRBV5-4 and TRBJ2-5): ETGVTQSPTHLIKTRGQQVTLRCSSQSGHNTVSWYQQALGQGPQFIFQYYREEENGRGNFPPRFSGLQFPNYSSELNVNALELDDSALYLCASSLFGEETQYFGPGTRLLVL.